This T cell receptor (beta chain) was sequenced during a study of blood T cell repertoires in COVID-19. Participants, about 18 to 90 years old, spanned about two dozen US areas. A COVID-19 case had been met by exposed participants during the 2 weeks before study entry. Only in-frame clones appear in the TCRdb table, and some are missing; sequencing was by immunoSEQ multiplex PCR. Among around 200,000 clones listed, less than 90% were seen once. CDR3 length: 13 amino acids. With 2 bases removed from V and 5 bases from J, the gap between germline ends came to 9 bases. The TCR comes from a young woman who had been exposed to COVID-19. The sample taken for sequencing was PBMCs or T cells enriched from blood (not recorded which). The chain has TRBV12-3 or TRBV12-4 and TRBJ1-2; D remains ambiguous. The CDR3 nucleotides read TGTGCCAGCAGTTTAACCCGGGTTTATGGCTACACCTTC. The encoded protein is CASSLTRVYGYTF.